A selection of T cell receptor beta chains follows, all from one sample in a study of blood T cell repertoires in COVID-19. Sequencing was performed with immunoSEQ multiplex PCR; in TCRdb, only in-frame clones are kept and a portion is missing. The sample records some 240,000 clones, approximately 83% being singletons. Sequenced sample: peripheral blood. These receptors were taken from a woman older than 75 with acute or convalescent COVID-19. Each CDR3 is given with its conserved first and last residue. The D gene is left open where the match is weak. Size values are once, few and many counts, or a class for expanded clones, and some rows have none.

TRBD2	TRBV3-1/TRBV3-2	once	TRBJ2-1	17	CASSPGSGARSYNEQFF	TGTGCCAGCAGCCCGGGTAGCGGGGCTCGCTCCTACAATGAGCAGTTCTTC
TRBD2	TRBV19	once	TRBJ2-3	16	CASSNRGSGGGHTQYF	TGTGCCAGTAGTAACAGGGGCAGCGGGGGGGGTCATACGCAGTATTTT
-	TRBV10-3	-	TRBJ2-3	16	CANRTGEVGHTDTQYF	TGTGCCAACCGCACAGGGGAGGTGGGGCACACAGATACGCAGTATTTT
-	TRBV7-8	once	TRBJ2-7	15	CASSSWEAGLYEQYF	TGTGCCAGCAGCTCCTGGGAAGCAGGACTCTACGAGCAGTACTTC
-	TRBV2	-	TRBJ1-2	12	CATHGDSYGYTF	TGTGCCACCCACGGAGACAGCTATGGCTACACCTTC
-	TRBV7-8	few	TRBJ1-1	14	CASSSRTDPTEAFF	TGTGCCAGCAGCTCGCGGACAGATCCCACTGAAGCTTTCTTT
TRBD1	TRBV19	-	TRBJ1-4	15	CASSFGQGLNEKLFF	TGTGCCAGTAGTTTCGGACAGGGACTTAATGAAAAACTGTTTTTT
-	TRBV5-1	-	TRBJ2-1	13	CASSQDSYNEQFF	TGCGCCAGCAGTCAGGACAGTTACAATGAGCAGTTCTTC
TRBD2	TRBV10-3	-	TRBJ2-5	13	CAISERGEETQYF	TGTGCCATCAGTGAGCGGGGGGAAGAGACCCAGTACTTC
TRBD2	TRBV7-2	-	TRBJ2-5	15	CASSLRGGNQETQYF	TGTGCCAGCAGCTTACGGGGGGGCAACCAAGAGACCCAGTACTTC
-	TRBV29-1	-	TRBJ2-3	15	CSVSWTQDNTDTQYF	TGCAGCGTTTCGTGGACCCAGGACAACACAGATACGCAGTATTTT
-	TRBV4-2	few	TRBJ1-1	16	CASSHPLRGGDTEAFF	TGTGCCAGCAGCCACCCACTCCGGGGAGGGGACACTGAAGCTTTCTTT
-	TRBV27	-	TRBJ2-4	13	CASSLRGSNIQYF	TGTGCCAGCAGTTTGCGGGGCAGCAACATTCAGTACTTC
TRBD1	TRBV5-5	-	TRBJ2-7	15	CASSFGDRGSYEQYF	TGTGCCAGCAGCTTCGGGGACAGGGGGTCCTACGAGCAGTACTTC
-	TRBV19	-	TRBJ2-1	14	CATSTRGAVNEQFF	TGTGCCACATCCACCCGGGGGGCGGTCAATGAGCAGTTCTTC
-	TRBV6-5	-	TRBJ1-3	14	CASSPGSSGNTIYF	TGTGCCAGCAGCCCCGGGAGCTCTGGAAACACCATATATTTT
TRBD2	TRBV10-3	-	TRBJ2-1	16	CAISSTSGVSYNEQFF	TGTGCCATCAGCTCGACTAGCGGGGTAAGCTACAATGAGCAGTTCTTC
-	TRBV6-5	-	TRBJ1-1	15	CASSYSSELNTEAFF	TGTGCCAGCAGTTACTCGTCAGAACTGAACACTGAAGCTTTCTTT